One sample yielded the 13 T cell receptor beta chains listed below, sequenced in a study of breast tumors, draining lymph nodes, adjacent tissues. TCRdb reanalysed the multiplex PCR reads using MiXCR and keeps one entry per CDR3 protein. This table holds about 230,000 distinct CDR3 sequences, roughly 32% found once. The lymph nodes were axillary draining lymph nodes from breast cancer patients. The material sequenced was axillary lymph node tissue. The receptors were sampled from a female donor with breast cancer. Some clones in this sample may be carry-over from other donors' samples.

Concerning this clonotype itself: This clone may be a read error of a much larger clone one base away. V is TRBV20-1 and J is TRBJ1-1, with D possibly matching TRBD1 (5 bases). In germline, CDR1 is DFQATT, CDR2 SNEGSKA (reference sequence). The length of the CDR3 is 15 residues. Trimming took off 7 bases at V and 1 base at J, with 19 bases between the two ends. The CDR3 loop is CSDNPSGTSNTEAFF. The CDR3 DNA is TGCAGTGACAACCCATCAGGGACTTCGAACACTGAAGCTTTCTTT.

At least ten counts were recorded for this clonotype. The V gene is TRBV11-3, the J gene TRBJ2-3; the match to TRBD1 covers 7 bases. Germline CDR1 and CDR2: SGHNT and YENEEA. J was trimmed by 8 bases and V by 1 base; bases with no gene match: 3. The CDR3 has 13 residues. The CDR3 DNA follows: TGTGCCAGCAGCTTAGTGGCAGGGGGTACGCAGTATTTT. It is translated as CASSLVAGGTQYF.

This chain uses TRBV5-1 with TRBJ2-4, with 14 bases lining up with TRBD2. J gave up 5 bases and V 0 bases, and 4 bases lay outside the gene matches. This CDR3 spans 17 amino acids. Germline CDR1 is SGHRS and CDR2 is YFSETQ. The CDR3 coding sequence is TGCGCCAGCAGCTTGGGGGGACTAGCGGGAGTAGAAAACATTCAGTACTTC. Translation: CASSLGGLAGVENIQYF.

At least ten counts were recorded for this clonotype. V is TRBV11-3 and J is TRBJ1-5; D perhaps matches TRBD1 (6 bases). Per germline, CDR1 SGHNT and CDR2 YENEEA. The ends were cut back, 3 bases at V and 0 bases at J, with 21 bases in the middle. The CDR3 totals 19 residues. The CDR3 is CASSFVRVGTYYSNQPQHF. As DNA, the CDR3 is TGTGCCAGCAGCTTCGTCCGGGTCGGGACATATTATAGCAATCAGCCCCAGCATTTT.

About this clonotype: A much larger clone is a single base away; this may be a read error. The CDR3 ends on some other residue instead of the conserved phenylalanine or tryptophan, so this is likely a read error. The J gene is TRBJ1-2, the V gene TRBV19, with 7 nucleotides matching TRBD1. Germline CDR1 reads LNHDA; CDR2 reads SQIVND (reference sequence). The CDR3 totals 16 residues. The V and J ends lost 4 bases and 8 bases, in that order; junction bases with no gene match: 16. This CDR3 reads CASSTPRTGRGGGYTS. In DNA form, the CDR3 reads TGTGCCAGTAGTACCCCCCGGACAGGCCGCGGGGGAGGCTACACCTCC.

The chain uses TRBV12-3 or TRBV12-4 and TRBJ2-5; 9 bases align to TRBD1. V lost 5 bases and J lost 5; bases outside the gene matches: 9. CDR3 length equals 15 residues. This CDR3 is CASSRSGTGMETQYF. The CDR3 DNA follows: TGTGCCAGCAGTCGCTCCGGGACAGGGATGGAGACCCAGTACTTC.

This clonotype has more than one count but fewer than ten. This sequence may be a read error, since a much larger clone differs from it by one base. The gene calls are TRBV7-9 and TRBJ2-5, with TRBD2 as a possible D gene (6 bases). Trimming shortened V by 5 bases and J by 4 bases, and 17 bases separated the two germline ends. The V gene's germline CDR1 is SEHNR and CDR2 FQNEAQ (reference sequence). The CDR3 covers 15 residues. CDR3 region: CASSPQGRPPETQYF. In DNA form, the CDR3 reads TGTGCCAGCAGCCCCCAAGGGAGGCCCCCAGAGACCCAGTACTTC. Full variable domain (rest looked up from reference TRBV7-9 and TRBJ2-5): DTGVSQNPRHKITKRGQNVTFRCDPISEHNRLYWYRQTLGQGPEFLTYFQNEAQLEKSRLLSDRFSAERPKGSFSTLEIQRTEQGDSAMYLCASSPQGRPPETQYFGPGTRLLVL.

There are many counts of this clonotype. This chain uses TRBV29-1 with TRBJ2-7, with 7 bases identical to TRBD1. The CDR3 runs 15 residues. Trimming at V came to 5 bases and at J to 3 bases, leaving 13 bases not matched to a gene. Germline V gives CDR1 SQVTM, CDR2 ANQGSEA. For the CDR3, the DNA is TGCAGCGTTCTTTTGGGACAGAGTGTCAACTACGAGCAGTACTTC. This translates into CSVLLGQSVNYEQYF.

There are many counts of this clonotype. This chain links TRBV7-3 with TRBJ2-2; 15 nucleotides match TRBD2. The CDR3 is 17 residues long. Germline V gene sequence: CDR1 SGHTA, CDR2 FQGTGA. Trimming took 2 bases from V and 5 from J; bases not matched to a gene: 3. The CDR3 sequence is CASSLGGLAGGTGELFF. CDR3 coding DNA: TGTGCCAGCAGCTTAGGGGGACTAGCGGGAGGTACCGGGGAGCTGTTTTTT.

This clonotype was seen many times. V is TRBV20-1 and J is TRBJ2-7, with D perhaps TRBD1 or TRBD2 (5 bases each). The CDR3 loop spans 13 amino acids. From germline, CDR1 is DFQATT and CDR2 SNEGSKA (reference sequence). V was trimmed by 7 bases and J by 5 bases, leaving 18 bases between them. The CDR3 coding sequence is TGCAGTGTCTCAAGGGGTAGGCGGGACGAGCAGTACTTC. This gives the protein CSVSRGRRDEQYF.

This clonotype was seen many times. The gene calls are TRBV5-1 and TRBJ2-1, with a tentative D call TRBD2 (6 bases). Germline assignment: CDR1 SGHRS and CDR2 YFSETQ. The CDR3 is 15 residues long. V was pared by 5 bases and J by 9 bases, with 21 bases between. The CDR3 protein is CASRPLSGVAGEQFF. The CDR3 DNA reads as TGCGCCAGCAGACCCCTCTCGGGAGTGGCCGGTGAGCAGTTCTTC.

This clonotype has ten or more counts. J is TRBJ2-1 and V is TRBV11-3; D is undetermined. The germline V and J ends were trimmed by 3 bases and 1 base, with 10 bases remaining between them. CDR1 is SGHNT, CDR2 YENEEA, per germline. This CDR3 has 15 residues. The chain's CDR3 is CASSFRYESYNEQFF. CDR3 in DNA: TGTGCCAGCAGCTTCAGGTACGAATCCTACAATGAGCAGTTCTTC. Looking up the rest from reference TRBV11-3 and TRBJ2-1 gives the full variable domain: EAGVVQSPRYKIIEKKQPVAFWCNPISGHNTLYWYLQNLGQGPELLIRYENEEAVDDSQLPKDRFSAERLKGVDSTLKIQPAELGDSAVYLCASSFRYESYNEQFFGPGTRLTVL.

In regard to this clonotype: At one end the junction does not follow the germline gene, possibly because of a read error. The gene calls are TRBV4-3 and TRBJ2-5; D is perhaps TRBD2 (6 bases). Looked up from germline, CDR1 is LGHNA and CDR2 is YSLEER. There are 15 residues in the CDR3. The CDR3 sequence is CAGSLGGAMEETQYF. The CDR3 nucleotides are TGCGCCGGCAGCTTAGGCGGGGCGATGGAAGAGACCCAGTACTTC.